This T cell receptor (beta chain) was identified during a study of T cells in localized non-small cell lung cancer. There are 12 residues in the CDR3. Germline V gene sequence: CDR1 MNHGY, CDR2 SAAAGT. With 0 bases removed from V and 8 bases from J, the gap between germline ends came to 5 bases. Only a few counts were recorded for this clone. Sequencing was performed with immunoSEQ multiplex PCR; in TCRdb, only in-frame clones are kept and a portion is missing. The data show over 2,500 clones, with more than 25% seen just once and around 20% held by the top ten. Sequences were derived from normal lung tissue next to the tumor, sampled before any cancer treatment. The gene calls are TRBV6-8 and TRBJ2-4; the D is unclear. The source is a female donor older than 55 with stage I squamous cell lung carcinoma. The CDR3 region has the DNA TGTGCCAGCAGTTACTCCCCGGACATTCAGTACTTC. Translation gives CASSYSPDIQYF.